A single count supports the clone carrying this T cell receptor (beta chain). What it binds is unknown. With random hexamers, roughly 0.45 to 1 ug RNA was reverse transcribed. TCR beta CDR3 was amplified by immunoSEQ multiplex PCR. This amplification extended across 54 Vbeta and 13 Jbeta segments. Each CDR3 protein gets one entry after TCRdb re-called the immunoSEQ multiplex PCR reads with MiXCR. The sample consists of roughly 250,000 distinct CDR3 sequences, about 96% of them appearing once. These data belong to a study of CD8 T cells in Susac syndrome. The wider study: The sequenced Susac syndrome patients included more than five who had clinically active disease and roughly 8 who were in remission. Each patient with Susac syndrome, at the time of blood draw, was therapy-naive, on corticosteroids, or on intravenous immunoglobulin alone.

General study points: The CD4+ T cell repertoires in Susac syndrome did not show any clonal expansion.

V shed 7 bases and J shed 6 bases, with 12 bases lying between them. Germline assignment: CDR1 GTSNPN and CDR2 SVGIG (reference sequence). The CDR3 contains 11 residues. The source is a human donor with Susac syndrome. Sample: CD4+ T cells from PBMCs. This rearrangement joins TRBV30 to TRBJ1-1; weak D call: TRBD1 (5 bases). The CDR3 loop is CASQDGAEAFF. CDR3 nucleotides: TGTGCCTCACAGGACGGGGCTGAAGCTTTCTTT. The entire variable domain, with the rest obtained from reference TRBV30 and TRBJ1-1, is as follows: SQTIHQWPATLVQPVGSPLSLECTVEGTSNPNLYWYRQAAGRGLQLLFYSVGIGQISSEVPQNLSASRPQDRQFILSSKKLLLSDSGFYLCASQDGAEAFFGQGTRLTVV.